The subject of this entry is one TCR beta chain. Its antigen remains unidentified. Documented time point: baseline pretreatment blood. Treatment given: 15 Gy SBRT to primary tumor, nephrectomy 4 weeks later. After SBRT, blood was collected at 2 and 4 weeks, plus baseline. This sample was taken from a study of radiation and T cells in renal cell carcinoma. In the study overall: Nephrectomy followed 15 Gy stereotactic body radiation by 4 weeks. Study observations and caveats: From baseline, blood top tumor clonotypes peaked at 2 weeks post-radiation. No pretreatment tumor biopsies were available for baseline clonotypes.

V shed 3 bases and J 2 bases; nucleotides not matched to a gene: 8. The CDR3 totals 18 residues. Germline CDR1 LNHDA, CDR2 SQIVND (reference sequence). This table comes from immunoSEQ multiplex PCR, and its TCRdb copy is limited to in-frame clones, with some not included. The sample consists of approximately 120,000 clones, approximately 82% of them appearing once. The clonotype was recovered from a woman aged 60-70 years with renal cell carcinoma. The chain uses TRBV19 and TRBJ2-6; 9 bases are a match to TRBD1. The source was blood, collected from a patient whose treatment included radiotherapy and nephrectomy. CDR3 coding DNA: TGTGCCAGTAGTATCGGCGGGACAGGGTTCCCTGGGGCCAACGTCCTGACTTTC. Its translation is CASSIGGTGFPGANVLTF.